The 30 T cell receptor beta chains below all came from one sample that was sequenced in a study of shared clonotypes between healthy human individuals. TCRdb's table, derived via immunoSEQ multiplex PCR, lists solely in-frame clones and lacks some. Counted here are millions of clones, just over 90% occurring once; the ten biggest clones make up about 0.41%. Sequences were obtained from naive CD4+ T cells from PBMCs. Sample subset: CD45RA+ positively selected. The receptors derive from a man aged 18 to 35 in good health. Some clones in this sample may be carry-over from other donors' samples.

This clone was seen just once. The V call is TRBV6-5, the J call TRBJ2-1; 8 bases are a match to TRBD2. This CDR3 is 15 amino acids long. Germline V gene lookup returns CDR1 MNHEY and CDR2 SVGAGI. J gave up 1 base and V 2 bases, and 1 base lay outside the gene matches. The CDR3 here is CASSYPSGSYNEQFF. CDR3 bases: TGTGCCAGCAGTTACCCTAGCGGGTCCTACAATGAGCAGTTCTTC.

The V and J genes are TRBV9 and TRBJ2-1; 7 bases line up with TRBD1. CDR3 length: 15 amino acids. CDR1 is SGDLS, CDR2 YYNGEE, per germline. V was clipped by 4 bases and J by 8 bases; unmatched bases: 12. CDR3 protein: CASSPRAGRGYEQFF. The CDR3 DNA reads TGTGCCAGCAGCCCAAGGGCGGGCAGGGGGTATGAGCAGTTCTTC. Supplemented by reference TRBV9 and TRBJ2-1, the full variable domain reads DSGVTQTPKHLITATGQRVTLRCSPRSGDLSVYWYQQSLDQGLQFLIQYYNGEERAKGNILERFSAQQFPDLHSELNLSSLELGDSALYFCASSPRAGRGYEQFFGPGTRLTVL.

The chain links TRBV6-1 to TRBJ1-5; D remains ambiguous. The CDR3 runs to 13 residues. Per the germline V gene, CDR1 is MNHNS and CDR2 is SASEGT. Trimming shortened V by 4 bases and J by 9 bases, and 13 bases separated the two germline ends. This CDR3 is CASSGPQLSPQHF. The CDR3 DNA follows: TGTGCCAGCAGTGGCCCCCAGCTGTCGCCCCAGCATTTT.

The chain employs TRBV5-1 and TRBJ2-2; perhaps TRBD1 as D (6 bases). Germline V gene lookup returns CDR1 SGHRS and CDR2 YFSETQ. Trimming took 2 bases from V and 4 from J, leaving 9 bases between them. This CDR3 has 14 residues. CDR3 bases: TGCGCCAGCAGCTTCGCAGGGGCCACCGGGGAGCTGTTTTTT. Its protein product is CASSFAGATGELFF.

This chain connects TRBV12-5 to TRBJ1-1, with D perhaps TRBD1 (6 bases). This CDR3 comprises 17 residues. The germline V gene has CDR1 LGHNT and CDR2 FRNRAP. The V end lost 0 bases, the J end lost 7 bases, and 21 bases lay between the germline ends. Here the CDR3 DNA reads TGTGCTAGTGGTTTGGTATCCCGACAGGTCCTTGGAGGTGAAGCTTTCTTT. Translated: CASGLVSRQVLGGEAFF. Using reference TRBV12-5 and TRBJ1-1 for the parts outside the CDR3, the full variable domain is DARVTQTPRHKVTEMGQEVTMRCQPILGHNTVFWYRQTMMQGLELLAYFRNRAPLDDSGMPKDRFSAEMPDATLATLKIQPSEPRDSAVYFCASGLVSRQVLGGEAFFGQGTRLTVV.

This clone was detected only a few times. Different DNA sequences within this sample yield the same CDR3. This chain joins TRBV18 and TRBJ1-1; D is uncertain. V lost 6 bases, J lost 3 bases, and 11 bases lay in between. Germline CDR1 is KGHSH and CDR2 is LQKENI. CDR3 size: 13 residues. CDR3 protein: CASSPFRDTEAFF. The DNA for the CDR3 is TGTGCCAGCTCCCCTTTCCGGGACACTGAAGCTTTCTTT.

This clone is a singleton in its sample. The rearrangement joins TRBV27 to TRBJ2-3; D call uncertain. The germline V gene encodes CDR1 MNHEY and CDR2 SMNVEV (reference sequence). Trimming took 5 bases from V and 0 from J, leaving 9 bases between them. The CDR3 spans 14 residues. The CDR3 sequence is CASSTPFSTDTQYF. CDR3 DNA sequence: TGTGCCAGCAGTACTCCCTTTAGCACAGATACGCAGTATTTT.

This clone was seen more than once but under ten times. Other DNA sequences in this sample translate to the same CDR3. V usage is TRBV20-1 and J usage is TRBJ1-1; D gene uncertain. The germline V and J ends were trimmed by 1 base and 2 bases, with 2 bases remaining between them. Germline CDR1 reads DFQATT; CDR2 reads SNEGSKA (reference sequence). This CDR3 is 11 amino acids long. CDR3 amino acids: CSARANTEAFF. The CDR3 nucleotides are TGCAGTGCTAGAGCCAACACTGAAGCTTTCTTT.

The chain has TRBV6-6 and TRBJ1-1, with 9 positions matching TRBD1. Germline V gene lookup returns CDR1 MNHNY and CDR2 SVGAGI (reference sequence). V lost 4 bases, J lost 7 bases, and 10 bases stayed unmatched. The CDR3 covers 15 residues. The DNA for the CDR3 is TGTGCCAGCAGTTTTCCGGGACAGGGAGAGGATGAAGCTTTCTTT. Protein sequence: CASSFPGQGEDEAFF.

A word on this clone: The same CDR3 arises from other DNA sequences in this sample as well. The rearrangement uses TRBV11-3 and TRBJ2-3, with unresolved D. Trimming took 6 bases from V and 2 from J, leaving 3 bases between them. The germline gives CDR1 SGHNT, CDR2 YENEEA. CDR3 length: 11 amino acids. The CDR3 coding sequence is TGTGCCAGCAGTATCACAGATACGCAGTATTTT. Its protein product is CASSITDTQYF.

The chain couples TRBV27 to TRBJ2-2; TRBD1 aligns across 7 bases. The CDR3 is 14 amino acids. CDR1 is MNHEY, CDR2 SMNVEV, per germline (reference sequence). V lost 4 bases, J lost 3 bases, and 2 bases stayed unmatched. The CDR3 DNA reads TGTGCCAGCAGTTCACAGGGGTACACCGGGGAGCTGTTTTTT. Translating gives CASSSQGYTGELFF.

The chain recombines TRBV5-1 with TRBJ1-1; no reliable D call. The V gene lost 1 base and the J gene lost 4 bases, with 11 bases spanning the gap. From germline, CDR1 is SGHRS and CDR2 YFSETQ. The CDR3 covers 14 residues. CDR3 sequence: CASSLNMGSTEAFF. The DNA for the CDR3 is TGCGCCAGCAGCTTGAATATGGGGAGCACTGAAGCTTTCTTT.

Regarding this clone: Additional DNA sequences in this sample encode the identical CDR3. This chain connects TRBV5-1 to TRBJ2-1; TRBD2 matches at 11 bases. The CDR3 is 15 amino acids. The germline CDR1 and CDR2 sequences are SGHRS and YFSETQ. Trimming removed 4 bases from V and 7 bases from J; junction bases left unmatched: 7. CDR3 sequence: CASSAGTSGGNEQFF. The DNA for the CDR3 is TGCGCCAGCAGCGCCGGGACTAGCGGAGGTAATGAGCAGTTCTTC.

This chain uses TRBV28 with TRBJ1-1; D is ambiguous. There are 10 residues in the CDR3. The germline CDR1 and CDR2 sequences are MDHEN and SYDVKM. The V and J ends lost 10 bases and 1 base respectively, with 4 bases between them. The CDR3 DNA reads TGTGCCACCCGGAACACTGAAGCTTTCTTT. This gives the protein CATRNTEAFF.

This clone was observed once. The same CDR3 is also encoded by other DNA sequences in this sample. The V call is TRBV5-1, the J call TRBJ1-1; D is unresolved. Per the germline V gene, CDR1 is SGHRS and CDR2 is YFSETQ. The V gene lost 1 base and the J gene lost 1 base, with 8 bases spanning the gap. The length of the CDR3 is 14 residues. The DNA of the CDR3 is TGCGCCAGCAGCTTGTGGGGAGGGAACACTGAAGCTTTCTTT. This encodes CASSLWGGNTEAFF. Complete variable domain (other parts from reference TRBV5-1 and TRBJ1-1): KAGVTQTPRYLIKTRGQQVTLSCSPISGHRSVSWYQQTPGQGLQFLFEYFSETQRNKGNFPGRFSGRQFSNSRSEMNVSTLELGDSALYLCASSLWGGNTEAFFGQGTRLTVV.

The rearrangement uses TRBV29-1 and TRBJ1-2, with TRBD1 identical over 7 bases. CDR1 and CDR2 from the germline V gene are SQVTM and ANQGSEA. CDR3 length equals 13 residues. Trimming took 6 bases from V and 6 from J; bases not matched to a gene: 10. CDR3 sequence reads: CSVEDRLADGYTF. The CDR3, as DNA: TGCAGCGTCGAGGACAGGTTAGCGGATGGCTACACCTTC.

The chain links TRBV6-6 to TRBJ2-7, with D perhaps matching TRBD2 (6 bases). Germline CDR1 reads MNHNY; CDR2 reads SVGAGI (reference sequence). The germline V and J ends were trimmed by 7 bases and 3 bases, with 16 bases remaining between them. The CDR3 loop spans 14 amino acids. In DNA form, the CDR3 reads TGTGCCAGCACTAGGGGACTCCCATACTACGAGCAGTACTTC. It specifies CASTRGLPYYEQYF.

The V gene is TRBV5-1, the J gene TRBJ2-7, with TRBD2 matching over 11 bases. The V and J ends lost 4 bases and 4 bases, in that order; junction bases with no gene match: 4. The CDR3 consists of 14 residues. Per germline, CDR1 SGHRS and CDR2 YFSETQ. CDR3 bases: TGCGCCAGCAGCCCCATAGCGGGAGGGTACGAGCAGTACTTC. This encodes CASSPIAGGYEQYF.

The V call is TRBV28, the J call TRBJ1-2; D perhaps matches TRBD1 (5 bases). Trimming pared 6 bases from V and 0 bases from J, leaving 8 bases between. The CDR3 length is 13 residues. The germline V gene encodes CDR1 MDHEN and CDR2 SYDVKM. The chain's CDR3 is CASRRGTNYGYTF. The CDR3 region has the DNA TGTGCCAGCAGGAGGGGAACTAACTATGGCTACACCTTC.

The J gene is TRBJ1-2, the V gene TRBV20-1, with 7 bases aligning to TRBD1. From germline, CDR1 is DFQATT and CDR2 SNEGSKA (reference sequence). There are 11 residues in the CDR3. V trimming: 8 bases; J trimming: 14 bases; junction bases outside the gene matches: 14. In DNA form, the CDR3 reads TGCAGTTCGGAGCACCGGGACAGCGTAACCTTC. It is translated as CSSEHRDSVTF.

In this sample, this clone turned up once. The chain carries TRBV5-4 and TRBJ1-1; possibly TRBD1 for D (6 bases). The V and J ends lost 0 bases and 1 base respectively, with 13 bases between them. The germline CDR1 and CDR2 sequences are SGHNT and YYREEE (reference sequence). The CDR3 runs 16 residues. The CDR3 nucleotides are TGTGCCAGCAGCTTGGCGACAGGCGGGGGGAACACTGAAGCTTTCTTT. Amino acid sequence: CASSLATGGGNTEAFF.

This clone was counted a single time. This chain links TRBV18 with TRBJ2-5, with 7 positions matching TRBD2. Trimming at V came to 6 bases and at J to 1 base, leaving 2 bases not matched to a gene. The CDR3 runs to 13 residues. Germline V gives CDR1 KGHSH, CDR2 LQKENI. This CDR3 reads CASSWTSQETQYF. The CDR3 nucleotides read TGTGCCAGCTCGTGGACTAGCCAAGAGACCCAGTACTTC.

This clone was counted once. J is TRBJ2-7 and V is TRBV30; D unclear. The V end lost 0 bases, the J end lost 6 bases, and 6 bases lay between the germline ends. The CDR3 extends over 11 amino acids. Per germline, CDR1 GTSNPN and CDR2 SVGIG (reference sequence). The CDR3 sequence: CAWSVGREQYF. CDR3 DNA: TGTGCCTGGAGTGTCGGACGCGAGCAGTACTTC.

V gene TRBV6-1 combines with J gene TRBJ2-1; tentative D call: TRBD2 (5 bases). There are 16 residues in the CDR3. Germline lookup yields CDR1 MNHNS and CDR2 SASEGT. The ends were cut back, 0 bases at V and 7 bases at J, with 16 bases in the middle. In nucleotides, the CDR3 is TGTGCCAGCAGTGAAGCGGAAGGAGGAGTACGAAATGAGCAGTTCTTC. The encoded protein is CASSEAEGGVRNEQFF.

The CDR3 sequence is CASRFDRNTFKQFF. The CDR3, as DNA: TGTGCCAGCAGGTTTGACAGGAACACGTTTAAGCAGTTCTTC. V and J are TRBV2 and TRBJ2-1, with D perhaps TRBD1 (6 bases). This CDR3 contains 14 residues. V dropped 6 bases and J dropped 11 bases, with 20 bases sitting between them. Germline V CDR1 and CDR2: SNHLY, FYNNEI.

In this sample, this clone turned up once. This chain joins TRBV29-1 and TRBJ2-1, with a possible D match to TRBD2 (5 bases). Germline lookup yields CDR1 SQVTM and CDR2 ANQGSEA. V was clipped by 4 bases and J by 9 bases, with 28 bases between them. The CDR3 length is 17 residues. The CDR3 loop is CSVGGGRRNTIGGEQFF. The CDR3 DNA follows: TGCAGCGTTGGAGGTGGAAGGCGAAACACTATAGGAGGTGAGCAGTTCTTC.

The chain is built from TRBV30 and TRBJ2-7; possibly TRBD1 for D (6 bases). V lost 2 bases and J 5 bases, leaving 10 bases between the germline ends. CDR1 is GTSNPN, CDR2 SVGIG, per germline (reference sequence). The CDR3 contains 12 residues. CDR3 protein: CAWSPNRDEQYF. CDR3 nucleotide sequence: TGTGCCTGGAGTCCGAACAGGGACGAGCAGTACTTC.

The chain carries TRBV6-6 and TRBJ2-2; D is ambiguous. The V end lost 2 bases, the J end lost 5 bases, and 3 bases lay between the germline ends. The CDR3 runs to 12 residues. From germline, CDR1 is MNHNY and CDR2 SVGAGI (reference sequence). The CDR3 sequence is CASSYPTGELFF. The CDR3 nucleotides are TGTGCCAGCAGTTACCCTACCGGGGAGCTGTTTTTT.

The gene calls are TRBV4-1 and TRBJ1-4, with TRBD1 matching 10 bases. Germline assignment: CDR1 MGHRA and CDR2 YSYEKL. The CDR3 spans 19 residues. Trimming removed 3 bases from V and 0 bases from J; junction bases left unmatched: 10. The CDR3: CASSHLDRGPKATNEKLFF. CDR3 coding DNA: TGCGCCAGCAGCCACCTCGACAGGGGGCCCAAAGCAACTAATGAAAAACTGTTTTTT.

The chain links TRBV7-3 to TRBJ1-1, with TRBD1 identical over 9 bases. Losses at the gene ends were 5 bases for V and 6 bases for J; bases not matched to a gene: 7. This CDR3 has 14 residues. CDR1 is SGHTA and CDR2 is FQGTGA in the germline V gene. CDR3 region: CASSLGQGSPEAFF. The CDR3 DNA reads TGTGCCAGCAGCCTCGGACAGGGGTCCCCTGAAGCTTTCTTT.